The rows below give T cell receptor beta chains drawn from one sample of a study of regulatory T cells in long-lasting Graves disease. TCRdb re-analysed the multiplex PCR reads in MiXCR, keeping a single row per CDR3 protein. The top ten hold less than 30% of the sample, which has almost 350,000 distinct CDR3 sequences, roughly a fifth seen once. The sample here was peripheral blood mononuclear cells (PBMCs), taken when the disease was refractory, from a patient treated with antithyroid drugs. The receptors originated from a female donor with Graves disease. CDR3s include the opening cysteine and the closing phenylalanine or tryptophan. D genes are given only for firm matches. Where a row states a size, it is once, few, many or the class of an expanded clone; other rows omit it.

d_gene	abundance	v_gene	j_gene	CDR3aa	CDR3nt
.	many	TRBV6-1	TRBJ1-1	CASSAGFRNTEAFF	TGTGCCAGCAGCGCAGGTTTCAGGAACACTGAAGCTTTCTTT
TRBD1	.	TRBV6-5	TRBJ2-7	CASSYSPPGQGVTYEQYF	TGTGCCAGCAGTTACTCCCCTCCGGGACAGGGAGTAACCTACGAGCAGTACTTC
.	many	TRBV12-3/TRBV12-4	TRBJ2-5	CASSLRDIQETQYF	TGTGCCAGCAGTTTGCGGGACATCCAAGAGACCCAGTACTTC
.	few	TRBV9	TRBJ1-2	CASSVDGTGIYGYTF	TGTGCCAGCAGCGTAGACGGGACCGGAATCTATGGCTACACCTTC
.	.	TRBV20-1	TRBJ2-1	CSAREGENEQFF	TGCAGTGCTAGAGAAGGGGAAAATGAGCAGTTCTTC
.	many	TRBV12-3/TRBV12-4	TRBJ2-7	CASSLSEQYF	TGTGCCAGCAGTTTATCCGAGCAGTACTTC
.	.	TRBV9	TRBJ1-4	CASSVGGEEKLFF	TGTGCCAGCAGCGTAGGGGGAGAAGAAAAACTGTTTTTT
TRBD2	.	TRBV20-1	TRBJ2-7	CSARDLGDSGAGYEQYF	TGCAGTGCTAGAGACCTAGGGGATAGCGGGGCGGGCTACGAGCAGTACTTC
.	many	TRBV6-1	TRBJ1-2	CASRFPTGRYGYTF	TGTGCCAGCAGATTCCCGACGGGGCGCTATGGCTACACCTTC
TRBD1	few	TRBV11-2	TRBJ2-7	CASSLFYLGQGAHEQYF	TGTGCCAGCAGCTTATTTTATTTGGGACAGGGGGCCCACGAGCAGTACTTC
.	few	TRBV19	TRBJ1-1	CASSIDRSKGVNTEAFF	TGTGCCAGTAGTATAGATAGGTCCAAAGGGGTGAACACTGAAGCTTTCTTT
.	many	TRBV12-3/TRBV12-4	TRBJ1-1	CASSPFDVDTEAFF	TGTGCCAGCAGCCCTTTTGACGTTGACACTGAAGCTTTCTTT
.	many	TRBV29-1	TRBJ1-3	CSVSAGNTIYF	TGCAGCGTGTCGGCCGGAAACACCATATATTTT
.	.	TRBV19	TRBJ2-5	CASSMGRALGETQYF	TGTGCCAGTAGTATGGGCAGGGCTCTCGGGGAGACCCAGTACTTC
.	few	TRBV19	TRBJ1-4	CASSSRGATNEKLFF	TGTGCCAGCAGTAGCAGGGGCGCAACTAATGAAAAACTGTTTTTT
.	many	TRBV28	TRBJ2-4	CASNPHWLAKNIQYF	TGTGCCAGCAATCCCCACTGGCTAGCCAAAAACATTCAGTACTTC
TRBD2	few	TRBV20-1	TRBJ2-7	CSSIPPGGLAERSSYEQYF	TGCAGTTCTATCCCCCCCGGAGGACTAGCGGAACGGAGCTCCTACGAGCAGTACTTC
.	.	TRBV12-3/TRBV12-4	TRBJ1-2	CASGGHPYPNYGYTF	TGTGCCAGCGGGGGACACCCTTACCCCAACTATGGCTACACCTTC
TRBD2	.	TRBV19	TRBJ2-1	CASSIGGSGNEQFF	TGTGCCAGTAGTATTGGCGGGAGTGGCAATGAGCAGTTCTTC
.	.	TRBV6-5	TRBJ1-1	CASSYSRSFNTEAFF	TGTGCCAGCAGTTACTCGCGGAGTTTTAATACTGAAGCTTTCTTT
TRBD1	.	TRBV9	TRBJ1-4	CASSADREGEKLFF	TGTGCCAGCAGCGCGGACAGGGAGGGCGAAAAACTGTTTTTT
TRBD2	.	TRBV20-1	TRBJ2-7	CSATPGGGRPYEQYF	TGCAGTGCTACCCCCGGGGGGGGCAGGCCCTACGAGCAGTACTTC
TRBD1	many	TRBV20-1	TRBJ1-6	CSARGQGSSYNSPLHF	TGCAGTGCTAGGGGACAGGGGAGCTCCTATAATTCACCCCTCCACTTT
.	many	TRBV2	TRBJ2-5	CASSGDRETQYF	TGTGCCAGCAGTGGTGACAGGGAGACCCAGTACTTC
TRBD2	few	TRBV28	TRBJ2-3	CASSLPGGTQYF	TGTGCCAGCAGTTTACCGGGGGGTACGCAGTATTTT